A selection of T cell receptor beta chains follows, all from one sample in a study of blood T cell repertoires in COVID-19. The assay was immunoSEQ multiplex PCR, and TCRdb's table has in-frame clones only and misses some. The table records 150,000 to 200,000 clones, 60% to 85% of them present only once. Sequencing input: peripheral blood. The receptors were sampled from a man aged 55 to 69 with active or convalescent COVID-19. Both conserved end residues are part of each CDR3. The order of the fields is V gene, J gene, D gene, clone size, CDR3 protein, CDR3 DNA. The D gene is left open where the match is weak. Rows may omit the clone size; those that give it use once, few, many or a size class.

TRBV9	TRBJ2-6	NA	NA	CASSVNGHFSSGANVLTF	TGTGCCAGCAGCGTGAACGGACACTTTTCCTCTGGGGCCAACGTCCTGACTTTC
TRBV19	TRBJ2-7	NA	NA	CASQPSDRTNEQYF	TGTGCCAGTCAACCATCCGACAGAACCAACGAGCAGTACTTC
TRBV2	TRBJ2-1	TRBD2	NA	CASGETSGIYNEQFF	TGTGCCAGCGGGGAGACTAGCGGGATCTACAATGAGCAGTTCTTC
TRBV9	TRBJ2-1	TRBD2	NA	CASSVGVYGAGTYNEQFF	TGTGCCAGCAGCGTAGGTGTCTACGGAGCGGGGACCTACAATGAGCAGTTCTTC
TRBV5-3	TRBJ1-2	NA	NA	CARSFRYGGLFYYGYTF	TGTGCCAGAAGCTTCAGATACGGGGGGCTGTTTTATTATGGCTACACCTTC
TRBV2	TRBJ2-5	NA	NA	CASSEGLSGQETQYF	TGTGCCAGCAGTGAAGGATTGTCAGGACAGGAGACCCAGTACTTC
TRBV5-1	TRBJ1-2	NA	NA	CASSLGLSNYGYTF	TGCGCCAGCAGCTTGGGTCTCTCTAACTATGGCTACACCTTC
TRBV6-2/TRBV6-3	TRBJ1-1	NA	NA	CASSYSGSSGETEAFF	TGTGCCAGCAGTTACTCCGGATCCTCGGGGGAAACTGAAGCTTTCTTT
TRBV7-9	TRBJ1-1	TRBD1	NA	CASSKDRGPEAFF	TGTGCCAGCAGCAAAGACAGGGGGCCTGAAGCTTTCTTT
TRBV7-8	TRBJ2-7	TRBD2	NA	CASSLGGRVYEQYF	TGTGCCAGCAGCTTAGGGGGGAGGGTTTACGAGCAGTACTTC
TRBV19	TRBJ2-5	TRBD2	NA	CASSIDSGGFQETQYF	TGTGCCAGTAGTATAGATAGCGGGGGTTTCCAAGAGACCCAGTACTTC
TRBV7-9	TRBJ1-1	NA	NA	CASSRLPSRQENTEAFF	TGTGCCAGCAGCCGCTTACCATCGAGACAGGAGAACACTGAAGCTTTCTTT
TRBV28	TRBJ2-7	NA	NA	CAGGEGDGYEQYF	TGTGCCGGAGGGGAAGGGGACGGGTACGAGCAGTACTTC
TRBV6-2/TRBV6-3	TRBJ2-7	NA	NA	CASSTHRPPSYEQYF	TGTGCCAGCAGTACCCACAGGCCTCCTTCCTACGAGCAGTACTTC
TRBV15	TRBJ1-5	TRBD1	few	CATSRVGQGFEPQHF	TGTGCCACCAGCAGAGTAGGACAGGGTTTTGAGCCCCAGCATTTT
TRBV7-2	TRBJ1-6	NA	NA	CASSLERDSPLHF	TGTGCCAGCAGCTTAGAACGGGATTCACCCCTCCACTTT
TRBV7-2	TRBJ2-4	NA	NA	CASSLASGRKNIQYF	TGTGCCAGCAGCTTAGCTTCGGGGAGGAAAAACATTCAGTACTTC
TRBV19	TRBJ2-4	NA	NA	CASRSSRTVAKNIQYF	TGTGCCAGTAGATCCTCCCGGACAGTTGCCAAAAACATTCAGTACTTC
TRBV12-3/TRBV12-4	TRBJ1-2	NA	NA	CASSLVANYGYTF	TGTGCCAGCAGTTTAGTCGCGAACTATGGCTACACCTTC
TRBV9	TRBJ2-3	NA	NA	CASTGQRSTDTQYF	TGTGCCAGCACCGGACAGCGGAGCACAGATACGCAGTATTTT
TRBV27	TRBJ1-2	TRBD1	NA	CASSLGTGVGYTF	TGTGCCAGCAGTTTAGGGACAGGCGTTGGCTACACCTTC
TRBV7-6	TRBJ1-5	NA	NA	CASSPAAGRSQPQHF	TGTGCCAGCAGCCCCGCCGCGGGGAGGTCCCAGCCCCAGCATTTT
TRBV15	TRBJ2-7	TRBD2	NA	CATSRDRSGSYSYEQYF	TGTGCCACCAGCAGAGATCGGAGCGGGAGTTATTCCTACGAGCAGTACTTC
TRBV4-1	TRBJ2-1	TRBD2	few	CASSQDGSSGMYNEQFF	TGCGCCAGCAGCCAAGATGGGTCTAGCGGGATGTACAATGAGCAGTTCTTC
TRBV18	TRBJ2-3	TRBD2	few	CASSPRGLAEPNTQYF	TGTGCCAGCTCACCACGGGGACTAGCGGAGCCCAATACGCAGTATTTT
TRBV18	TRBJ2-7	TRBD1	few	CASSPSGGRVNEQYF	TGTGCCAGCTCACCCTCAGGGGGTCGCGTGAACGAGCAGTACTTC
TRBV19	TRBJ1-2	TRBD1	once	CASTISGQGGYGYTF	TGTGCCAGTACCATTTCAGGACAGGGGGGCTATGGCTACACCTTC
TRBV9	TRBJ2-7	TRBD1	once	CASSVGATGSAEQYF	TGTGCCAGCAGCGTAGGGGCGACAGGGAGTGCGGAGCAGTACTTC
TRBV4-2	TRBJ2-7	NA	once	CASSQDGTGGKQYF	TGTGCCAGCAGCCAAGATGGCACAGGTGGTAAGCAGTACTTC
TRBV5-5	TRBJ1-6	NA	NA	CASSLAWTSRPGSPLHF	TGTGCCAGCAGCTTGGCCTGGACTTCGAGGCCCGGCTCACCCCTCCACTTT
TRBV9	TRBJ1-6	NA	NA	CASSPGVGGNRNSPLHF	TGTGCCAGCAGCCCAGGCGTCGGGGGGAATAGAAATTCACCCCTCCACTTT
TRBV3-1/TRBV3-2	TRBJ1-1	NA	NA	CASSQGQGTTEAFF	TGTGCCAGCAGCCAAGGGCAGGGGACCACTGAAGCTTTCTTT
TRBV15	TRBJ2-2	NA	NA	CATNIGRRSTGELFF	TGTGCCACCAACATAGGCAGGCGATCCACCGGGGAGCTGTTTTTT
TRBV28	TRBJ2-7	NA	NA	CASSFIGRPYEQYF	TGTGCCAGCAGTTTTATCGGCAGGCCCTACGAGCAGTACTTC
TRBV28	TRBJ1-6	TRBD1	NA	CASRVDRVYNSPLHF	TGTGCCAGCAGAGTGGACAGGGTGTATAATTCACCCCTCCACTTT
TRBV20-1	TRBJ2-3	NA	NA	CSARLADTQYF	TGCAGTGCCAGACTCGCAGATACGCAGTATTTT
TRBV2	TRBJ2-7	TRBD2	few	CASRRTSGTDEQYF	TGTGCCAGCAGGAGGACTAGCGGGACCGACGAGCAGTACTTC
TRBV24-1	TRBJ2-7	NA	NA	CATSDLGTQQYF	TGTGCCACCAGTGATTTGGGGACTCAGCAGTACTTC
TRBV19	TRBJ2-2	TRBD2	NA	CAVGVLAVTNTGELFF	TGTGCCGTGGGGGTGCTAGCGGTAACGAACACCGGGGAGCTGTTTTTT
TRBV7-2	TRBJ2-7	TRBD1	NA	CASSSGQGAGEQYF	TGTGCCAGCAGCTCGGGACAGGGGGCAGGAGAGCAGTACTTC
TRBV7-6	TRBJ1-6	NA	NA	CASSLRTRNNSPLHF	TGTGCCAGCAGCTTAAGGACTCGAAATAATTCACCCCTCCACTTT
TRBV2	TRBJ1-6	NA	NA	CASSADFSPLHF	TGTGCCAGCTCCGCAGATTTTTCACCCCTCCACTTT
TRBV9	TRBJ2-5	NA	NA	CASSVRRDGETQYF	TGTGCCAGCAGCGTCCGGAGGGACGGCGAGACCCAGTACTTC
TRBV6-7	TRBJ2-1	TRBD2	NA	CASSRREIRPYNEQFF	TGTGCCAGCAGTCGGCGGGAGATCCGTCCCTACAATGAGCAGTTCTTC
TRBV4-2	TRBJ2-1	NA	NA	CASSQGGTYDNEQFF	TGTGCCAGCAGCCAAGGGGGGACATACGACAATGAGCAGTTCTTC
TRBV29-1	TRBJ2-3	TRBD2	once	CSGVPAGTDTQYF	TGCAGCGGTGTACCAGCGGGAACAGATACGCAGTATTTT
TRBV3-1/TRBV3-2	TRBJ2-7	TRBD2	NA	CASSPPGREYEQYF	TGTGCCAGCAGCCCACCAGGGAGGGAATACGAGCAGTACTTC
TRBV12-5	TRBJ1-1	NA	NA	CASGLVPPGEAFF	TGTGCTAGTGGTTTGGTACCTCCAGGTGAAGCTTTCTTT
TRBV11-2	TRBJ2-2	NA	NA	CASTTSGELFF	TGTGCCAGCACCACGAGCGGGGAGCTGTTTTTT
TRBV15	TRBJ2-1	NA	NA	CATQWFRVNEQFF	TGTGCCACCCAGTGGTTCCGGGTGAATGAGCAGTTCTTC
TRBV18	TRBJ2-3	NA	NA	CASSPSGDTQYF	TGTGCCAGCTCACCCTCGGGAGATACGCAGTATTTT
TRBV11-3	TRBJ2-7	TRBD1	few	CASSRDSSYEQYF	TGTGCCAGCTCCCGGGACAGCTCCTACGAGCAGTACTTC
TRBV11-3	TRBJ2-5	TRBD2	once	CASSPGLAGGRETQYF	TGTGCCAGCAGCCCGGGACTAGCGGGAGGTCGCGAGACCCAGTACTTC